Listed below are T cell receptor beta chains from one sample, sequenced in a study of blood T cell repertoires in COVID-19. This table comes from immunoSEQ multiplex PCR, and its TCRdb copy is limited to in-frame clones, with some not included. The sample yields tens of thousands of clones, 85% to 90% seen once. The sequenced sample consisted of peripheral blood. These TCRs come from a man in his sixties with active COVID-19. Both conserved end residues are trimmed from each CDR3. Each record gives: V gene, CDR3 protein.

V gene: TRBV5-1; CDR3 protein: ASSWGERGNTEAF
V gene: TRBV4-3; CDR3 protein: ASSQEMAGEGTDTQY
V gene: TRBV4-2; CDR3 protein: ASSQDGARAAGELF
V gene: TRBV25-1; CDR3 protein: ASSVAGNYEQY
V gene: TRBV7-7; CDR3 protein: ASSLTLAGEQF
V gene: TRBV7-9; CDR3 protein: ASSRFGTGGDQPQH
V gene: TRBV5-1; CDR3 protein: ASSLLAGGSYEQY
V gene: TRBV14; CDR3 protein: ASKRGWYGYT
V gene: TRBV2; CDR3 protein: ASRGQPGETQY
V gene: TRBV7-3; CDR3 protein: ASSRGGARDYGYT
V gene: TRBV15; CDR3 protein: ATSRDKGYNQPQH
V gene: TRBV28; CDR3 protein: ASSLISGRLGSNEQF
V gene: TRBV5-1; CDR3 protein: ASSPTSKSYNEQF
V gene: TRBV4-2; CDR3 protein: ASSQERANSYNEQF
V gene: TRBV20-1; CDR3 protein: SASSSGGKNTEAF
V gene: TRBV6-5; CDR3 protein: ASSPTGLAAIQY
V gene: TRBV28; CDR3 protein: ASSSRPGANVLT
V gene: TRBV6-2/TRBV6-3; CDR3 protein: ASSWTGNTEAF
V gene: TRBV10-3; CDR3 protein: AISESGGTPTDTQY
V gene: TRBV18; CDR3 protein: ASSPSSSGMGNTIY
V gene: TRBV7-9; CDR3 protein: ASSPLVSATGDNEQF
V gene: TRBV7-2; CDR3 protein: ASSLGRGLPDTQY
V gene: TRBV9; CDR3 protein: ASSNRQGQEKLF
V gene: TRBV4-3; CDR3 protein: ASSQGGGVNWDEQF